These T cell receptor beta chains were read from a single sample in a study of blood T cell repertoires in COVID-19. TCRdb's table, derived via immunoSEQ multiplex PCR, lists solely in-frame clones and lacks some. The sample records approximately 240,000 clones, approximately 79% being singletons. The sequenced material came from peripheral blood. The receptor set was obtained from a woman between 35 and 50 years old with active or convalescent COVID-19. CDR3s include the opening cysteine and the closing phenylalanine or tryptophan. Each record gives: V gene, J gene, clone size, CDR3 length, D gene, CDR3 protein, CDR3 DNA. The D gene is left open where the match is weak. Rows give clone size only sometimes, using once, few, many, or a class for an expanded clone.

>TRBV10-3|TRBJ2-7|few|13|TRBD2
CAITDGGAYEQYF
TGTGCCATCACTGACGGGGGGGCCTACGAGCAGTACTTC
>TRBV10-3|TRBJ2-1|.|12|TRBD1
CATGQGFDEQFF
TGTGCCACGGGACAGGGCTTCGATGAGCAGTTCTTC
>TRBV5-1|TRBJ2-1|.|14|.
CASSFQGLLNEQFF
TGCGCCAGCAGCTTCCAGGGGTTATTGAATGAGCAGTTCTTC
>TRBV12-5|TRBJ1-4|few|13|.
CASGLANGVKLFF
TGTGCTAGTGGTTTGGCTAACGGGGTGAAACTGTTTTTT
>TRBV5-4|TRBJ1-6|.|13|.
CASSGSRVSPLHF
TGTGCCAGCAGCGGATCCAGGGTTTCACCCCTCCACTTT
>TRBV4-1|TRBJ1-4|.|16|.
CASSQGVSGRDEKLFF
TGCGCCAGCAGCCAAGGGGTATCGGGAAGGGATGAAAAACTGTTTTTT
>TRBV9|TRBJ1-2|.|15|TRBD1
CASSPGQGANYGYTF
TGTGCCAGCAGCCCAGGACAGGGAGCTAACTATGGCTACACCTTC
>TRBV2|TRBJ2-7|.|13|.
CASSEQNSYEQYF
TGTGCCAGCAGTGAGCAGAACTCCTACGAGCAGTACTTC
>TRBV15|TRBJ1-6|.|14|TRBD1
CATRGQGKNSPLHF
TGTGCCACCAGAGGACAGGGGAAGAATTCACCCCTCCACTTT
>TRBV19|TRBJ2-3|.|16|TRBD2
CASSASGGLITDTQYF
TGTGCCAGTAGTGCGAGCGGGGGGCTCATTACAGATACGCAGTATTTT
>TRBV10-3|TRBJ1-2|.|12|TRBD1
CAISRQGYGYTF
TGTGCCATCAGCCGACAGGGATATGGCTACACCTTC
>TRBV2|TRBJ1-1|.|12|.
CASRSGGGGAFF
TGTGCCAGCAGATCCGGGGGGGGAGGAGCTTTCTTT
>TRBV27|TRBJ2-1|.|18|TRBD2
CASSDPRRSGGTYNEQFF
TGTGCCAGCAGCGACCCCCGCCGTAGCGGGGGGACGTACAATGAGCAGTTCTTC
>TRBV7-3|TRBJ2-2|.|16|.
CASSYDSLMNTGELFF
TGTGCCAGCAGTTACGACAGCCTTATGAACACCGGGGAGCTGTTTTTT
>TRBV5-1|TRBJ2-3|.|18|TRBD2
CASSLGIGGTSSTDTQYF
TGCGCCAGCAGCTTGGGAATCGGGGGGACCTCTAGCACAGATACGCAGTATTTT
>TRBV25-1|TRBJ1-1|.|14|.
CASSEYGRDTEAFF
TGTGCCAGCAGTGAATACGGTCGGGACACTGAAGCTTTCTTT
>TRBV6-5|TRBJ2-7|.|16|TRBD1
CASSYPYGQGGFRQYF
TGTGCCAGCAGTTACCCCTACGGACAGGGGGGTTTCAGGCAGTACTTC